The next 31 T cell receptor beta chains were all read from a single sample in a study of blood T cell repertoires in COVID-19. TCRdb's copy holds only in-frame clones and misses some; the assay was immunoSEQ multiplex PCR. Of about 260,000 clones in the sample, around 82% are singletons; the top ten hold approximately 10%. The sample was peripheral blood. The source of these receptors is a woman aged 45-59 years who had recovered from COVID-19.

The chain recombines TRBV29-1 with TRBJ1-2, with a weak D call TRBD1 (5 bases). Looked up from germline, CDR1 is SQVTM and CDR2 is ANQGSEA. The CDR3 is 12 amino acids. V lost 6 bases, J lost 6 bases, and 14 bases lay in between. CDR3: CSVDSGFNGYTF. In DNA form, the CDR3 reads TGCAGCGTCGATTCAGGGTTTAATGGCTACACCTTC.

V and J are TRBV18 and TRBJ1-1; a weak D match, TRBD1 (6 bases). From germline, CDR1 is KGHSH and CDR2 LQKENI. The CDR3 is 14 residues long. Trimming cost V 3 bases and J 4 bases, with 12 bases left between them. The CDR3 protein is CASSPVGAGTEAFF. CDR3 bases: TGTGCCAGCTCACCCGTGGGGGCTGGCACTGAAGCTTTCTTT.

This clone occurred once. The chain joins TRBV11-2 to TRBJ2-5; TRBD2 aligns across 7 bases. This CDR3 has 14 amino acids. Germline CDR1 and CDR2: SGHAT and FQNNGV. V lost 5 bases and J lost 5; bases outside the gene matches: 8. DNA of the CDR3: TGTGCCAGCAGCACCCAACTAGCGTCGGAGACCCAGTACTTC. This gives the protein CASSTQLASETQYF.

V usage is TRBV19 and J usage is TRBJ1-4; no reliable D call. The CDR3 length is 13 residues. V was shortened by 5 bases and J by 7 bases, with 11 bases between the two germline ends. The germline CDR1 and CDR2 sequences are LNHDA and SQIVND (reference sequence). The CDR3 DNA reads TGTGCCAGTAGTCGCCGGGTGGGTGAAAAACTGTTTTTT. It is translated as CASSRRVGEKLFF. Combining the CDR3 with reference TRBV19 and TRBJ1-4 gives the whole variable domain DGGITQSPKYLFRKEGQNVTLSCEQNLNHDAMYWYRQDPGQGLRLIYYSQIVNDFQKGDIAEGYSVSREKKESFPLTVTSAQKNPTAFYLCASSRRVGEKLFFGSGTQLSVL.

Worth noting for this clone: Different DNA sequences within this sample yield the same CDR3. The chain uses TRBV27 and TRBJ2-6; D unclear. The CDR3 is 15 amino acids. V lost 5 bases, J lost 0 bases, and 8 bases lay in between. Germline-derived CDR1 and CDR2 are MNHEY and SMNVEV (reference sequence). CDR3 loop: CASSPWSSGANVLTF. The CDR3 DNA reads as TGTGCCAGCAGTCCCTGGAGCTCTGGGGCCAACGTCCTGACTTTC.

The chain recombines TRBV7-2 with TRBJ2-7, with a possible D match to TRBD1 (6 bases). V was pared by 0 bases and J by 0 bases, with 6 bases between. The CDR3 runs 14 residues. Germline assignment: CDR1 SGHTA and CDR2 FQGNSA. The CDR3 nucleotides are TGTGCCAGCAGCTTAGCGGGACACTCCTACGAGCAGTACTTC. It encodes CASSLAGHSYEQYF.

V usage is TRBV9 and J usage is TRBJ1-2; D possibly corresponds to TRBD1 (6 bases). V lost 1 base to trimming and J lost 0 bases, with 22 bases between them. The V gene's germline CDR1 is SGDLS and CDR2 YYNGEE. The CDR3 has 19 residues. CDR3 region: CASSVNPGRKGGANYGYTF. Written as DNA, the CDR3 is TGTGCCAGCAGCGTAAATCCCGGGAGAAAGGGGGGGGCTAACTATGGCTACACCTTC. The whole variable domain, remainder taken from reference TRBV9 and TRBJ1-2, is DSGVTQTPKHLITATGQRVTLRCSPRSGDLSVYWYQQSLDQGLQFLIQYYNGEERAKGNILERFSAQQFPDLHSELNLSSLELGDSALYFCASSVNPGRKGGANYGYTFGSGTRLTVV.

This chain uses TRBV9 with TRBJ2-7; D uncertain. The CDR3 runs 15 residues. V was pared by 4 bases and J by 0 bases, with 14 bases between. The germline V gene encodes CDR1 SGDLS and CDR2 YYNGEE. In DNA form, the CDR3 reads TGTGCCAGCAGCTCCTCGACTGTGAGCTCCTACGAGCAGTACTTC. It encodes CASSSSTVSSYEQYF.

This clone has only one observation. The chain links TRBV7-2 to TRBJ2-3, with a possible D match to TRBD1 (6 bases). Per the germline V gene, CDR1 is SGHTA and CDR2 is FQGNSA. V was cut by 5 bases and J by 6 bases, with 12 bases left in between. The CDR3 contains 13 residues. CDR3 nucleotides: TGTGCCAGCAGCGTAACAGGGTGGGATACGCAGTATTTT. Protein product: CASSVTGWDTQYF.

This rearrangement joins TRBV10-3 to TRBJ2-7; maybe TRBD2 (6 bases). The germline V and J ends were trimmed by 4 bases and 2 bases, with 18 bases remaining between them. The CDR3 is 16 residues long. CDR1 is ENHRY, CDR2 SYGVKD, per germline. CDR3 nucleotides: TGTGCCATCAGTGTGACGGCGTCTAGCGAGGCCTACGAGCAGTACTTC. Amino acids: CAISVTASSEAYEQYF.

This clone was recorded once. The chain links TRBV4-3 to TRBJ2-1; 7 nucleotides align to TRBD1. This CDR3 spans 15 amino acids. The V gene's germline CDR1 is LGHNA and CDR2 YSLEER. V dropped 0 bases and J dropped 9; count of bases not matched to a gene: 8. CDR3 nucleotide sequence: TGCGCCAGCAGCCAAGATCCCCCAGGGGGAAGTGAGCAGTTCTTC. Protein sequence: CASSQDPPGGSEQFF.

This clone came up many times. CDR3 amino acids: CASGKGQGREQYF. The CDR3 DNA sequence: TGTGCCAGTGGGAAGGGACAGGGACGCGAGCAGTACTTC. J is TRBJ2-7 and V is TRBV19; 9 positions match TRBD1. Per germline, CDR1 LNHDA and CDR2 SQIVND (reference sequence). Losses at the gene ends were 8 bases for V and 6 bases for J; bases not matched to a gene: 8. CDR3 size: 13 residues.

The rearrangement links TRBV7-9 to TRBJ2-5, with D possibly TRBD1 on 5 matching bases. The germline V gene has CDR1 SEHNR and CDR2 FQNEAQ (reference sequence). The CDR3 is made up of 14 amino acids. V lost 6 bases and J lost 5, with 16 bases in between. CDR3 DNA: TGTGCCAGCAGAGGGGTGCTAAGTGGGGAGACCCAGTACTTC. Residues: CASRGVLSGETQYF.

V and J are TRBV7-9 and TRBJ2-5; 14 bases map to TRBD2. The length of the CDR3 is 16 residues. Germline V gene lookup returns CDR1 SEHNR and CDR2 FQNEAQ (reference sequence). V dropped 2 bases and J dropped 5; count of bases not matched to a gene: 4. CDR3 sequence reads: CASSLRTSGGSETQYF. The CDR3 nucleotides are TGTGCCAGCAGCTTAAGGACTAGCGGGGGGTCGGAGACCCAGTACTTC.

CDR3 amino acids: CASSPPQGSTDTQYF. Here the CDR3 DNA reads TGCGCCAGCAGCCCACCACAGGGGTCCACAGATACGCAGTATTTT. This chain connects TRBV5-1 to TRBJ2-3; 7 nucleotides line up with TRBD1. Germline V gene sequence: CDR1 SGHRS, CDR2 YFSETQ. This CDR3 has 15 amino acids. V lost 4 bases and J lost 2; bases outside the gene matches: 7. The variable domain in full, with the rest retrieved from reference TRBV5-1 and TRBJ2-3, is KAGVTQTPRYLIKTRGQQVTLSCSPISGHRSVSWYQQTPGQGLQFLFEYFSETQRNKGNFPGRFSGRQFSNSRSEMNVSTLELGDSALYLCASSPPQGSTDTQYFGPGTRLTVL.

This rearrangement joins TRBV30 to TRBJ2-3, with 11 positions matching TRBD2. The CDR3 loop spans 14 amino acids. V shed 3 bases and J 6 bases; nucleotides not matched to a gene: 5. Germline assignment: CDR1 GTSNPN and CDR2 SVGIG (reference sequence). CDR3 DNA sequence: TGTGCCTGGAGCCTTAGCGGGGGGGCGGATACGCAGTATTTT. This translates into CAWSLSGGADTQYF.

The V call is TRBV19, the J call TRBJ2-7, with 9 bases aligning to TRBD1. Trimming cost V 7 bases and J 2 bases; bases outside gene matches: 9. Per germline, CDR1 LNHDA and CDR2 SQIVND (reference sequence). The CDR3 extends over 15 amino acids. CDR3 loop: CASMTRDRAPYEQYF. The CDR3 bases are TGTGCCAGTATGACCCGGGACAGGGCTCCCTACGAGCAGTACTTC.

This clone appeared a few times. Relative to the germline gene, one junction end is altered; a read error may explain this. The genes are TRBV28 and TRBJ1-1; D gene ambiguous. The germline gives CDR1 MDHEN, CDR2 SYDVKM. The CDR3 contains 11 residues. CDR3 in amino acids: CASSLTGSPLF. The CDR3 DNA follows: TGTGCCAGCAGTTTGACGGGGAGTCCCCTTTTT.

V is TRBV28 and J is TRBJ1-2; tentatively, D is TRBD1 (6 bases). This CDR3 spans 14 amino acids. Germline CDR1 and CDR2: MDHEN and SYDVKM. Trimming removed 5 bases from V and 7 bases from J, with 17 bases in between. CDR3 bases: TGTGCCAGCAGTCCCTATACAGGGATGGTTGGCTACACCTTC. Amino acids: CASSPYTGMVGYTF.

The chain's CDR3 is CASSGLAGSTDTQYF. CDR3 bases: TGTGCCAGCAGCGGCTTAGCGGGGAGCACAGATACGCAGTATTTT. The gene calls are TRBV9 and TRBJ2-3; 8 bases agree with TRBD2. The CDR3 totals 15 residues. Germline V gene sequence: CDR1 SGDLS, CDR2 YYNGEE. Unmatched junction bases numbered 3, after V lost 3 bases and J lost 0 bases.

CDR3 residues: CASSLYMQGAAQPQHF. CDR3 nucleotide sequence: TGTGCCAGCAGTTTATATATGCAGGGGGCCGCTCAGCCCCAGCATTTT. The J gene is TRBJ1-5, the V gene TRBV27; 8 bases are a match to TRBD1. This CDR3 comprises 16 residues. CDR1 is MNHEY and CDR2 is SMNVEV in the germline V gene (reference sequence). J was trimmed by 6 bases and V by 1 base; bases with no gene match: 8.

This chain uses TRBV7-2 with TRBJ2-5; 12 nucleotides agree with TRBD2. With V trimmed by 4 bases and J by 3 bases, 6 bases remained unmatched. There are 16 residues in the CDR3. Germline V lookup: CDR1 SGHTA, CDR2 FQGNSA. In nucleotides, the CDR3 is TGTGCCAGCAGCTCCCAACTAGCGGGAGGAAAAGAGACCCAGTACTTC. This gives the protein CASSSQLAGGKETQYF.

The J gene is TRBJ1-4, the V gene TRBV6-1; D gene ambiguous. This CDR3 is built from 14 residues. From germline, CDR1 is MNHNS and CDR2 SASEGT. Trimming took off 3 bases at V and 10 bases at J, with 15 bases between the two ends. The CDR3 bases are TGTGCCAGCAGTGATCTGGAGGCCCCCGGAAAACTGTTTTTT. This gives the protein CASSDLEAPGKLFF.

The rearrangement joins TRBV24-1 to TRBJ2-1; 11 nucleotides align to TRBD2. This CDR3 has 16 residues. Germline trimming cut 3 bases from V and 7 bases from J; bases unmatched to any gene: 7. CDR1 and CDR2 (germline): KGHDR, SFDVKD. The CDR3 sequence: CATSDPTSGTRNEQFF. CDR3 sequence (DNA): TGTGCCACCAGTGATCCGACTAGCGGGACTCGGAATGAGCAGTTCTTC.

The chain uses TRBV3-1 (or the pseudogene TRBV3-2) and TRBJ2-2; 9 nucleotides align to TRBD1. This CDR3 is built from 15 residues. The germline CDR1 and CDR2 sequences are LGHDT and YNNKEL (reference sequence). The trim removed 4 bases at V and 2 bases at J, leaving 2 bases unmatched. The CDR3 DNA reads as TGTGCCAGCAGCCCGGGACAGGGAAACACCGGGGAGCTGTTTTTT. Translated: CASSPGQGNTGELFF.

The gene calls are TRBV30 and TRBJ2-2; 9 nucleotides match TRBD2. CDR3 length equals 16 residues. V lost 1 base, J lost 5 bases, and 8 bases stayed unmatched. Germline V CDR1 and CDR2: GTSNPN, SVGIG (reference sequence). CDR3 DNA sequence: TGTGCCTGGAGTGGGGTAGCGGGAGCGGTGACCGGGGAGCTGTTTTTT. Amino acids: CAWSGVAGAVTGELFF.

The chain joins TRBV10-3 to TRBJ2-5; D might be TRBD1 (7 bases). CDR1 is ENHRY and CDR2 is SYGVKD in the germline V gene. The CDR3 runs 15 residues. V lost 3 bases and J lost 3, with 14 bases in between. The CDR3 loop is CAISDQGGGKETQYF. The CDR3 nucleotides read TGTGCCATCAGTGACCAGGGGGGCGGAAAAGAGACCCAGTACTTC.

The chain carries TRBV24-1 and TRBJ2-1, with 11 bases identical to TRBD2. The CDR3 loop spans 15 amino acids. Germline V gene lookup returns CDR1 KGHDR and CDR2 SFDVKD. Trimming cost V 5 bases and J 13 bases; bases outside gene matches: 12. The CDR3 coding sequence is TGTGCCACCAGTGGCCATAGCGGGGGGGGGATGCCCCAGTTCTTC. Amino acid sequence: CATSGHSGGGMPQFF.

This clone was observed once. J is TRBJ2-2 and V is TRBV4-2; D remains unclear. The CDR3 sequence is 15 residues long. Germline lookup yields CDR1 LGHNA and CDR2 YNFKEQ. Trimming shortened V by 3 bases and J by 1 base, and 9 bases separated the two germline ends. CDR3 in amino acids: CASSQSSGNTGELFF. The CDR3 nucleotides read TGTGCCAGCAGCCAGTCCTCCGGGAACACCGGGGAGCTGTTTTTT.

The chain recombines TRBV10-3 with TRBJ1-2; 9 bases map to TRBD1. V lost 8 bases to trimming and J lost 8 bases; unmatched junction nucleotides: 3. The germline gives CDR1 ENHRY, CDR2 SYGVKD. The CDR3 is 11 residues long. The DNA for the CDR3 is TGTGCCATCGGACAGGGGTTAGGCTACACCTTC. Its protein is CAIGQGLGYTF.

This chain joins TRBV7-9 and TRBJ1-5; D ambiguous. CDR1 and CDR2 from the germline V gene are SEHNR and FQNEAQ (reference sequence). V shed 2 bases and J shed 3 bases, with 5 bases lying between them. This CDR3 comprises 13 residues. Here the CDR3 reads CASSLSNNQPQHF. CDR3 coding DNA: TGTGCCAGCAGCTTATCAAACAATCAGCCCCAGCATTTT.